The 2 T cell receptor beta chains below were found in one sample sequenced in a study of control samples from healthy donors and cancer patients (dated by TCRdb to 2020 to 2021). To prepare the library, the immunoSEQ multiplex PCR assay was applied. TCRdb took this table from immuneACCESS and kept in-frame rearrangements with V and J called. Such tables lack part of the clones; where checked against another copy, unresolved V genes explain under half of the gap, and the rest is unexplained. The sample has over 80,000 clones on record, around 85% of them singletons. Together, the top ten hold 15% to 20% of the sample. Sample: blood. Receptors originate from a man aged 25-45 years in good health.

The chain joins TRBV15 to TRBJ2-7; TRBD2 might be the D (6 bases). The CDR3 spans 11 residues. V shed 8 bases and J shed 2 bases, with 7 bases lying between them. Germline V gene sequence: CDR1 LNHNV, CDR2 YYDKDF (reference sequence). The CDR3 reads CATAGTYEQYF. CDR3 in DNA: TGTGCCACCGCGGGGACCTACGAGCAGTACTTC.

This clone was observed a single time. The genes are TRBV30 and TRBJ1-1; no clear D gene. Between the trimmed V and J ends, which lost 3 bases and 0 bases, there was a span of 8 bases. The CDR3 totals 13 residues. Germline V gene data show CDR1 as GTSNPN and CDR2 as SVGIG (reference sequence). The DNA for the CDR3 is TGTGCCTGGAGAACCAAGATGAACACTGAAGCTTTCTTT. Its translation is CAWRTKMNTEAFF.